Presented here are 6 T cell receptor beta chains from one specimen sequenced in a study of T cells after posttransplantation cyclophosphamide. The table came from immunoSEQ multiplex PCR; TCRdb's copy has only in-frame clones and leaves some out. The sample contains tens of thousands of clones, roughly nine tenths of which appear only once. The specimen was PBMCs. These receptors came from a woman aged 45-60 years in good health and a related stem cell transplant donor.

This chain connects TRBV6-1 to TRBJ1-1; weak D call: TRBD1 (6 bases). This CDR3 contains 13 residues. Germline values: CDR1 MNHNS, CDR2 SASEGT. Trimming pared 4 bases from V and 5 bases from J, leaving 11 bases between. The CDR3 bases are TGTGCCAGCAGTGGCTGGGGGCGTACTGAAGCTTTCTTT. Residues: CASSGWGRTEAFF.

The V gene is TRBV10-2, the J gene TRBJ1-2; 9 bases fit TRBD1. CDR3 length: 16 amino acids. V shed 0 bases and J 4 bases; nucleotides not matched to a gene: 6. Looked up from germline, CDR1 is WSHSY and CDR2 is SAAADI. CDR3 protein: CASSESLQGAGYGYTF. The CDR3 DNA is TGCGCCAGCAGTGAGTCCCTACAGGGGGCCGGCTATGGCTACACCTTC.

V usage is TRBV27 and J usage is TRBJ2-2; 10 bases map to TRBD1. The germline CDR1 and CDR2 sequences are MNHEY and SMNVEV (reference sequence). Losses at the gene ends were 5 bases for V and 6 bases for J; bases not matched to a gene: 6. This CDR3 is 15 amino acids long. The CDR3 nucleotides read TGTGCCAGCAGTATAACGGACAGGGGGTCCGGGGAGCTGTTTTTT. Protein product: CASSITDRGSGELFF.

This chain joins TRBV7-2 and TRBJ2-1; tentative D call: TRBD2 (6 bases). This CDR3 comprises 15 residues. From germline, CDR1 is SGHTA and CDR2 FQGNSA. V was clipped by 5 bases and J by 9 bases, with 20 bases between them. CDR3 sequence: CASSVRGNDAPEQFF. As DNA, the CDR3 is TGTGCCAGCAGCGTACGGGGGAACGATGCCCCTGAGCAGTTCTTC.

The chain is built from TRBV5-1 and TRBJ1-6; possibly TRBD1 for D (6 bases). Germline CDR1 is SGHRS and CDR2 is YFSETQ. The CDR3 has 15 amino acids. Trimming took 0 bases from V and 6 from J, leaving 10 bases between them. CDR3 DNA sequence: TGCGCCAGCAGCTTGGAGGGGGTAGGTAATTCACCCCTCCACTTT. Its protein is CASSLEGVGNSPLHF.

V usage is TRBV13 and J usage is TRBJ1-4; possible D gene TRBD1, 5 bases. The CDR3 runs to 14 residues. Trimming pared 8 bases from V and 0 bases from J, leaving 10 bases between. Germline V gene data show CDR1 as PRHDT and CDR2 as FYEKMQ (reference sequence). The CDR3 loop reads CASERQPTNEKLFF. CDR3 coding DNA: TGTGCCAGCGAGCGACAGCCAACTAATGAAAAACTGTTTTTT.